This T cell receptor (beta chain) was captured by sequencing in a study of blood T cell repertoires in COVID-19. Overall study: Some COVID-19 samples were acute and others convalescent; all came from the United States, Italy and Spain. PBMCs, B-cell-depleted T cells, or T cells provided the cDNA or gDNA that made up the material.

Trimming took off 7 bases at V and 4 bases at J, with 19 bases between the two ends. The germline gives CDR1 SGHAT, CDR2 FQNNGV. The CDR3 is 16 residues long. In the study's own analysis: Amplifying reference gene primers gave estimates of nucleated cell counts. Method: immunoSEQ multiplex PCR; TCRdb's copy keeps in-frame clones and lacks some. D and trimming come from the DNA, and the V and J calls and clone size come from that table. The repertoire holds a few hundred thousand clones, 89% seen once, with 5% to 7% in the top ten. V gene TRBV11-2 combines with J gene TRBJ2-2; a possible D gene is TRBD1 (6 bases). Source material: peripheral blood. This clonotype originated in a man aged 18 to 30 who had recovered from COVID-19. The CDR3 is CASTAFRGGGTGELFF. CDR3 sequence (DNA): TGTGCCAGCACCGCATTCAGGGGCGGCGGCACCGGGGAGCTGTTTTTT.